This TCR beta chain was sequenced for a study of cytomegalovirus exposure and HLA in healthy donors. Broader study findings: TCR association rates varied by HLA locus in a later analysis, with DRB1 highest and HLA-C lowest.

PCR amplification relied on 60 Vbeta primers (plus 13 Jbeta primers). Clones were sequenced by immunoSEQ multiplex PCR, and TCRdb holds only the in-frame ones, with some missing. The sample carries about 160,000 clones, 75% to 90% recorded once. Points on this clone: No antigen is known for it.

Per the germline V gene, CDR1 is SQVTM and CDR2 is ANQGSEA. The CDR3 runs 11 residues. V gave up 6 bases and J gave up 6 bases; unmatched junction bases: 1. The chain carries TRBV29-1 and TRBJ2-2; TRBD1 agrees at 7 bases. The receptor comes from a male donor in good health and CMV-seropositive. The sequencing sample was made of PBMCs. The CDR3 DNA sequence: TGCAGCGTACAGGGGTCCGGGGAGCTGTTTTTT. It encodes CSVQGSGELFF.